This T cell receptor beta chain is from a study of cytomegalovirus exposure and HLA in healthy donors. In regard to this clone: The antigen is undetermined.

The PCR ran on 60 Vbeta and 13 Jbeta primers. Per the authors' pipeline: Counted up in a later analysis, unique TCR beta chains came to roughly 80 million, with about 9.9 million shared. Assay used: immunoSEQ multiplex PCR; TCRdb lists only in-frame clones, some missing. For V, J and clone size, that table is used; D and trimming come from the DNA. This table has under 200,000 clones, around 79% appearing once. The study's findings and limits: Cytomegalovirus status, reportedly, was diagnosed with high specificity and sensitivity by the classifier.

Between the trimmed V and J ends, which lost 5 bases and 4 bases, there was a span of 26 bases. Germline CDR1 reads MGHRA; CDR2 reads YSYEKL. The CDR3 covers 18 residues. This chain uses TRBV4-1 with TRBJ1-1; D might be TRBD1 (6 bases). This clonotype originated in a woman aged 35 to 49 in good health and CMV-seronegative. Sequenced: PBMCs. CDR3 residues: CASSTGRTDSKRGTEAFF. The CDR3 nucleotides read TGCGCCAGCAGCACCGGCCGGACAGACTCTAAAAGGGGCACTGAAGCTTTCTTT.